A single sample gave rise to the 25 T cell receptor beta chains below, sequenced in a study of cytomegalovirus exposure and HLA in healthy donors. PCR primers comprised 60 Vbeta and 13 Jbeta primers. The repertoire was sequenced with immunoSEQ multiplex PCR; TCRdb's copy has only in-frame clones and lacks some. The sample holds 150,000 or so clones, 80% seen once. The sequencing sample was made of PBMCs. The receptors were gathered from a man aged 30 to 39 in good health and CMV-seropositive.

The chain links TRBV10-1 to TRBJ2-3; D is ambiguous. V shed 0 bases and J shed 5 bases, with 9 bases lying between them. The germline CDR1 and CDR2 sequences are WNHNN and SYGVQD (reference sequence). This CDR3 contains 14 residues. The DNA for the CDR3 is TGCGCCAGCAGTGAGTCTATTCTTGTAGATACGCAGTATTTT. It encodes CASSESILVDTQYF.

The genes are TRBV28 and TRBJ2-1, with TRBD2 identical over 13 bases. CDR3 length equals 17 residues. Germline V gives CDR1 MDHEN, CDR2 SYDVKM. The junction had 10 bases not matched to a gene; V was cut back by 5 bases and J by 6 bases. The chain's CDR3 is CASSRLAGGLGGNEQFF. CDR3 sequence (DNA): TGTGCCAGCAGTCGACTAGCGGGAGGCTTAGGCGGCAATGAGCAGTTCTTC.

The V call is TRBV28, the J call TRBJ2-7; TRBD2 matches 7 bases. Germline V lookup: CDR1 MDHEN, CDR2 SYDVKM. V lost 8 bases and J lost 4; bases outside the gene matches: 5. The CDR3 loop spans 12 amino acids. Here the CDR3 reads CASSLLAYEQYF. The CDR3 DNA sequence: TGTGCCAGCTCCCTACTAGCGTACGAGCAGTACTTC.

V and J are TRBV30 and TRBJ2-4; 7 bases align to TRBD1. V gave up 0 bases and J gave up 6 bases; unmatched junction bases: 2. CDR1 is GTSNPN and CDR2 is SVGIG in the germline V gene (reference sequence). CDR3 size: 13 residues. DNA of the CDR3: TGTGCCTGGAGTGTACCAGGGGGAAACATTCAGTACTTC. Its translation is CAWSVPGGNIQYF. The variable domain in full, with the rest retrieved from reference TRBV30 and TRBJ2-4, is SQTIHQWPATLVQPVGSPLSLECTVEGTSNPNLYWYRQAAGRGLQLLFYSVGIGQISSEVPQNLSASRPQDRQFILSSKKLLLSDSGFYLCAWSVPGGNIQYFGAGTRLSVL.

This chain links TRBV6-6 with TRBJ2-1; the match to TRBD2 covers 13 bases. CDR1 is MNHNY and CDR2 is SVGAGI in the germline V gene (reference sequence). The CDR3 runs to 14 residues. The J segment lost 7 bases and the V segment lost 5 bases, leaving 2 bases of the junction unmatched. The CDR3 coding sequence is TGTGCCAGCAGTCGGACTAGCGGGAGTAATGAGCAGTTCTTC. Translating it yields CASSRTSGSNEQFF.

This chain uses TRBV7-6 with TRBJ2-1, with 8 bases fitting TRBD1. V was clipped by 1 base and J by 9 bases; unmatched bases: 5. Per the germline V gene, CDR1 is SGHVS and CDR2 is FNYEAQ. The CDR3 is 14 residues long. The CDR3 region is CASSLGDRRSEQFF. In DNA, the CDR3 is TGTGCCAGCAGCTTAGGGGACAGGCGCTCTGAGCAGTTCTTC. The entire variable domain, with the rest obtained from reference TRBV7-6 and TRBJ2-1, is as follows: GAGVSQSPRYKVTKRGQDVALRCDPISGHVSLYWYRQALGQGPEFLTYFNYEAQQDKSGLPNDRFSAERPEGSISTLTIQRTEQRDSAMYRCASSLGDRRSEQFFGPGTRLTVL.

The gene calls are TRBV6-1 and TRBJ2-7, with 10 bases matching TRBD1. This CDR3 is built from 13 residues. Germline CDR1 and CDR2: MNHNS and SASEGT. With 5 bases clipped from V and 7 bases from J, the junction kept 5 bases outside the gene matches. In DNA form, the CDR3 reads TGTGCCAGCAGTAGGACAGGGGGTAGAGAGCAGTACTTC. Its protein product is CASSRTGGREQYF.

The chain combines TRBV4-2 with TRBJ1-5, with TRBD1 matching over 10 bases. Trimming cost V 3 bases and J 3 bases; bases outside gene matches: 2. The germline V gene encodes CDR1 LGHNA and CDR2 YNFKEQ. The CDR3 is made up of 15 amino acids. The CDR3 DNA follows: TGTGCCAGCAGCCACGGACAGGGGGTCAATCAGCCCCAGCATTTT. Translating gives CASSHGQGVNQPQHF.

This clone was observed a handful of times. CDR3: CASSWTTGAGANVLTF. CDR3 nucleotide sequence: TGTGCCAGCAGCTGGACGACAGGGGCTGGGGCCAACGTCCTGACTTTC. The chain combines TRBV11-2 with TRBJ2-6; TRBD1 agrees at 8 bases. The CDR3 sequence is 16 residues long. Germline V gives CDR1 SGHAT, CDR2 FQNNGV. V shed 4 bases and J 2 bases; nucleotides not matched to a gene: 4. Drawing the rest from reference TRBV11-2 and TRBJ2-6, the complete variable domain is EAGVAQSPRYKIIEKRQSVAFWCNPISGHATLYWYQQILGQGPKLLIQFQNNGVVDDSQLPKDRFSAERLKGVDSTLKIQPAKLEDSAVYLCASSWTTGAGANVLTFGAGSRLTVL.

The V gene is TRBV19, the J gene TRBJ2-7; 13 nucleotides agree with TRBD2. Germline CDR1 LNHDA, CDR2 SQIVND (reference sequence). The CDR3 is made up of 13 amino acids. Trimming cost V 7 bases and J 6 bases; bases outside gene matches: 3. The CDR3 region is CASTRLAGGEQYF. CDR3 sequence (DNA): TGTGCCAGTACCAGACTAGCGGGAGGCGAGCAGTACTTC.

The J gene is TRBJ2-7, the V gene TRBV11-2; D is undetermined. The V gene's germline CDR1 is SGHAT and CDR2 FQNNGV. V dropped 6 bases and J dropped 2 bases, with 14 bases sitting between them. This CDR3 comprises 14 residues. The CDR3 is CASRPIRVPYEQYF. The CDR3 coding sequence is TGTGCCAGCAGACCAATCCGGGTACCCTACGAGCAGTACTTC.

The chain uses TRBV5-5 and TRBJ1-2, with TRBD1 matching 8 bases. V was clipped by 4 bases and J by 8 bases; unmatched bases: 19. Germline values: CDR1 SGHKS, CDR2 YYEKEE (reference sequence). The CDR3 sequence is 17 residues long. The DNA for the CDR3 is TGTGCCAGCAGCGCCGGGACAGGCAAAGAAGGGTTGGGCGGCTACACCTTC. It translates to CASSAGTGKEGLGGYTF.

This chain uses TRBV28 with TRBJ2-3; 11 nucleotides match TRBD2. CDR1 is MDHEN and CDR2 is SYDVKM in the germline V gene. The junction had 8 bases not matched to a gene; V was cut back by 6 bases and J by 0 bases. This CDR3 spans 17 amino acids. The CDR3: CASSLWGTSGSTDTQYF. The CDR3 nucleotides read TGTGCCAGCAGCCTCTGGGGGACTAGCGGTAGCACAGATACGCAGTATTTT.

V is TRBV7-8 and J is TRBJ2-7, with 9 bases fitting TRBD1. CDR1 is SGHVS and CDR2 is FQNEAQ in the germline V gene. The ends lost 5 bases at V and 2 bases at J; junction bases unmatched: 10. CDR3 size: 16 residues. The CDR3 loop is CASSINRDRDPYEQYF. In DNA, the CDR3 is TGTGCCAGCAGCATTAACCGGGACAGGGATCCCTACGAGCAGTACTTC.

V is TRBV6-1 and J is TRBJ1-2; 7 bases agree with TRBD1. This CDR3 comprises 15 residues. Germline loops: CDR1 MNHNS, CDR2 SASEGT. Trimming cost V 5 bases and J 1 base; bases outside gene matches: 7. The CDR3 sequence is CASSPRTGGNYGYTF. In DNA, the CDR3 is TGTGCCAGCAGTCCACGGACAGGAGGTAACTATGGCTACACCTTC.

The V call is TRBV5-8, the J call TRBJ1-2, with TRBD1 matching over 7 bases. V dropped 1 base and J dropped 6; count of bases not matched to a gene: 6. Germline V gives CDR1 SGHTS, CDR2 YDEGEE. The CDR3 has 14 amino acids. CDR3 sequence (DNA): TGTGCCAGCAGCTTGTTCAACAGGGGTAATGGCTACACCTTC. Encoded protein: CASSLFNRGNGYTF.

This clone occurred once. The chain combines TRBV7-2 with TRBJ2-7; D is unresolved. V shed 2 bases and J shed 2 bases, with 7 bases lying between them. The germline gives CDR1 SGHTA, CDR2 FQGNSA. The CDR3 has 13 residues. The CDR3 reads CASSLQIPYEQYF. For the CDR3, the DNA is TGTGCCAGCAGCTTACAGATTCCCTACGAGCAGTACTTC.

The chain has TRBV18 and TRBJ2-1; the match to TRBD1 covers 7 bases. This CDR3 has 15 amino acids. Per the germline V gene, CDR1 is KGHSH and CDR2 is LQKENI. V gave up 1 base and J gave up 3 bases; unmatched junction bases: 3. The CDR3 spells CASSPQDRVYNEQFF. The CDR3 region has the DNA TGTGCCAGCTCACCACAAGACAGGGTCTACAATGAGCAGTTCTTC.

The rearrangement uses TRBV7-9 and TRBJ2-7; D remains unclear. CDR3 length: 11 residues. V lost 7 bases, J lost 5 bases, and 9 bases lay in between. Germline lookup yields CDR1 SEHNR and CDR2 FQNEAQ (reference sequence). As DNA, the CDR3 is TGTGCCAGCACCGCCGCGAACGAGCAGTACTTC. Translation gives CASTAANEQYF.

The gene calls are TRBV9 and TRBJ2-5; 12 bases map to TRBD1. Looked up from germline, CDR1 is SGDLS and CDR2 is YYNGEE. Unmatched junction bases numbered 8, after V lost 3 bases and J lost 5 bases. The CDR3 contains 16 residues. CDR3 in amino acids: CASSGAGTGGVETQYF. The CDR3, as DNA: TGTGCCAGCAGCGGCGCCGGGACAGGGGGCGTGGAGACCCAGTACTTC.

This chain uses TRBV7-9 with TRBJ2-5; TRBD2 matches at 8 bases. The J call could be wrong; TRBJ2-7 is a better fit for the DNA end. The CDR3 consists of 12 residues. Germline loops: CDR1 SEHNR, CDR2 FQNEAQ (reference sequence). The CDR3 reads CATRGGNHEQYF. The CDR3 nucleotides read TGTGCCACTCGGGGGGGGAACCACGAGCAGTACTTC.

This clone has just a few counts. The rearrangement links TRBV27 to TRBJ1-1; D not resolved. The CDR3 extends over 13 amino acids. V lost 0 bases and J lost 5, with 7 bases in between. Germline CDR1 MNHEY, CDR2 SMNVEV (reference sequence). Here the CDR3 reads CASSLSPGTEAFF. Written as DNA, the CDR3 is TGTGCCAGCAGTTTATCCCCAGGAACTGAAGCTTTCTTT.

The rearrangement links TRBV29-1 to TRBJ2-6; D perhaps matches TRBD1 (6 bases). The length of the CDR3 is 19 residues. Germline V gives CDR1 SQVTM, CDR2 ANQGSEA. V lost 0 bases, J lost 0 bases, and 18 bases lay in between. The CDR3 DNA follows: TGCAGCGTTGAAGACCTCGTCGTCACAGGGAGCTCTGGGGCCAACGTCCTGACTTTC. It codes for CSVEDLVVTGSSGANVLTF.

In its sample, this clone was seen once. The CDR3 region is CASSWASGSNEQFF. The CDR3 DNA is TGCGCCAGCAGCTGGGCTAGCGGGAGTAATGAGCAGTTCTTC. This rearrangement joins TRBV5-1 to TRBJ2-1, with 10 bases aligning to TRBD2. The V and J ends lost 3 bases and 7 bases, in that order; junction bases with no gene match: 4. The germline gives CDR1 SGHRS, CDR2 YFSETQ. The CDR3 is 14 residues long.

There are a few counts of this clone. The chain joins TRBV7-6 to TRBJ2-6, with TRBD1 matching 8 bases. J gave up 2 bases and V 0 bases, and 0 bases lay outside the gene matches. The CDR3 is 16 amino acids. Germline V lookup: CDR1 SGHVS, CDR2 FNYEAQ. The chain's CDR3 is CASSLADRAGANVLTF. CDR3 sequence (DNA): TGTGCCAGCAGCTTAGCGGACAGGGCTGGGGCCAACGTCCTGACTTTC.